The following is a T cell receptor (beta chain) sequence with its context. At one end, the junction sequence differs from germline, possibly due to a read error. Germline lookup yields CDR1 ENHRY and CDR2 SYGVKD. The length of the CDR3 is 12 residues. This specimen belongs to a study of control samples from healthy donors and cancer patients. The method was immunoSEQ multiplex PCR; TCRdb's version includes in-frame clones alone and lacks a portion of them. The sample consists of 110,000 or so clones, 89% of them appearing once. The receptor comes from a man between 50 and 59 years old in good health. Sequenced input: blood. The chain recombines TRBV10-3 with TRBJ2-1, with a weak D call TRBD1 (6 bases). The CDR3 is CAIGDRYNEQFF. Written as DNA, the CDR3 is TGTGCCATCGGTGACAGGTACAATGAGCAGTTCTTC.